The sequence of this T cell receptor (beta chain) was determined in a study of CD8 T cells in ankylosing spondylitis. MiXCR, applied by TCRdb to the 5' RACE reads, yields one record per CDR3 protein. The sample comprises 750,000 to 850,000 distinct CDR3 sequences, 12% of which are singletons, and approximately 0.46% rests with the top ten. Findings and caveats of the study: The study identified a TCR beta motif of several highly homologous variants that appeared characteristic of ankylosing spondylitis blood. Prior work had noted some motif variants in reactive arthritis blood and synovial fluid. Reportedly, disease-linked clones are significantly enriched in ankylosing spondylitis patients' matched synovial fluid.

Turning to this clonotype: Its antigen is not identified.

The CDR3 sequence is 15 residues long. V was shortened by 5 bases and J by 5 bases, with 18 bases between the two germline ends. Germline V gives CDR1 MNHNS, CDR2 SASEGT. The J gene is TRBJ2-5, the V gene TRBV6-1; maybe TRBD2 (6 bases). The TCR was taken from a male donor with ankylosing spondylitis. The material sequenced was blood, either unsorted or a sorted T cell fraction (not recorded which). This CDR3 reads CASSRIIGGRETQYF. The CDR3 nucleotides are TGTGCCAGCAGTCGGATCATCGGGGGAAGGGAGACCCAGTACTTC.